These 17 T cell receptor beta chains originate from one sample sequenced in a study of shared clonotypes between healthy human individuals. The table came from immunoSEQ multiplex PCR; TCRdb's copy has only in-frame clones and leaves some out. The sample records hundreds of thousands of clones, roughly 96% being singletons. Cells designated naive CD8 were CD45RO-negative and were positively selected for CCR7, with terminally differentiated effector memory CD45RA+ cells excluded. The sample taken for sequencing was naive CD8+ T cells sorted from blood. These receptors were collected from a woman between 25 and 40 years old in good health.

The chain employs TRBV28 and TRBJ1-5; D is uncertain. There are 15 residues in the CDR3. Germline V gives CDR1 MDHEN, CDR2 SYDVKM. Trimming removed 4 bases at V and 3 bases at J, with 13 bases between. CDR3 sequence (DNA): TGTGCCAGCAGTTCCCTCAGTAGCTTCAATCAGCCCCAGCATTTT. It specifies CASSSLSSFNQPQHF.

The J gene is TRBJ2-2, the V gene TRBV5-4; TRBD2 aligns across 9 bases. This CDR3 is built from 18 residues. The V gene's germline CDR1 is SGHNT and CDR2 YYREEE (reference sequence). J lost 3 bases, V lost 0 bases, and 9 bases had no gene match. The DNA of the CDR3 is TGTGCCAGCAGCTTGGCGGTGGCGGGAGGGACGGACACCGGGGAGCTGTTTTTT. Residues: CASSLAVAGGTDTGELFF.

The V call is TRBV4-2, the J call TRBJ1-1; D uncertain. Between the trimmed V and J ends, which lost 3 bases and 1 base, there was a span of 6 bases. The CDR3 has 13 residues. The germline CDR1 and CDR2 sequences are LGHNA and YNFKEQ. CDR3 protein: CASSHEWNTEAFF. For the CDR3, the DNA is TGTGCCAGCAGCCATGAGTGGAACACTGAAGCTTTCTTT.

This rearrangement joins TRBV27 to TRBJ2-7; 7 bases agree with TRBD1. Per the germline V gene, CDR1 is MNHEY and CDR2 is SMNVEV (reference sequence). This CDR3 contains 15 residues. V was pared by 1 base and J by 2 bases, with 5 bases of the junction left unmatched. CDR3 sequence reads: CASSLFGQGAYEQYF. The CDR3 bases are TGTGCCAGCAGTTTATTTGGCCAGGGGGCCTACGAGCAGTACTTC.

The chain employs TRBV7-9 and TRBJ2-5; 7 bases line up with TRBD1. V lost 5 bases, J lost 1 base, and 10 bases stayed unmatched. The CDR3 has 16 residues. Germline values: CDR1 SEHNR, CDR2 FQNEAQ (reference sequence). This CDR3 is CASSPPTGIVQETQYF. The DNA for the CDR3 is TGTGCCAGCAGCCCCCCGACAGGGATTGTCCAAGAGACCCAGTACTTC.

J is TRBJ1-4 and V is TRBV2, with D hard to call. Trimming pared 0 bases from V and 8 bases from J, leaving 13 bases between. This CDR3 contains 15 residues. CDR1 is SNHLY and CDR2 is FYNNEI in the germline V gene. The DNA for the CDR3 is TGTGCCAGCAGTGAAGCGCAGGAACTGAGAGAAAAACTGTTTTTT. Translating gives CASSEAQELREKLFF.

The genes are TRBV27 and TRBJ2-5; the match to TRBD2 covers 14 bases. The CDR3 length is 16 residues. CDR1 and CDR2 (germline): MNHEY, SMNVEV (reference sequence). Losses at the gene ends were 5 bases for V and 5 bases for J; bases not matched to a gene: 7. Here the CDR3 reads CASSPGTSGRMETQYF. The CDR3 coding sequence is TGTGCCAGCAGTCCGGGGACTAGCGGGAGAATGGAGACCCAGTACTTC.

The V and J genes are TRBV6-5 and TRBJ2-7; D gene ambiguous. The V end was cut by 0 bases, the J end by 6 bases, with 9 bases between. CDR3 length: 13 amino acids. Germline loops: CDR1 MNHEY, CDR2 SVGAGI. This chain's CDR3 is CASSYSEASEQYF. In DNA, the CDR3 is TGTGCCAGCAGTTACTCCGAAGCTTCCGAGCAGTACTTC.

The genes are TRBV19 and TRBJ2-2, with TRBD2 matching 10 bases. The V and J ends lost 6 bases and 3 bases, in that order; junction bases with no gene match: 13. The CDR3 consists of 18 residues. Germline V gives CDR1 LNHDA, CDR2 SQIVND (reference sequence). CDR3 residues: CASSHLTSGSGYTGELFF. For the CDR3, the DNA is TGTGCCAGTAGCCACCTGACTAGCGGGTCTGGATACACCGGGGAGCTGTTTTTT.

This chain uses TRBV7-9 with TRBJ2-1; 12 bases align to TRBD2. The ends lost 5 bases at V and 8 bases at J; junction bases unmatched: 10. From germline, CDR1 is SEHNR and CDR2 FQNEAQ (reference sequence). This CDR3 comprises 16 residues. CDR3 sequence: CASSKSTSGSSYEQFF. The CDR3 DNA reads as TGTGCCAGCAGCAAATCGACTAGCGGGAGTTCCTATGAGCAGTTCTTC.

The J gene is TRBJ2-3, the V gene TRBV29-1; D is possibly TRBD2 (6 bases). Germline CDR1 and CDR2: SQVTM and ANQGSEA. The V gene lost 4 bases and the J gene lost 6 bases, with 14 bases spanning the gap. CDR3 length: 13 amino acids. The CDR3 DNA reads TGCAGCGTTGCTTTACTAGCTTCTGATACGCAGTATTTT. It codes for CSVALLASDTQYF.

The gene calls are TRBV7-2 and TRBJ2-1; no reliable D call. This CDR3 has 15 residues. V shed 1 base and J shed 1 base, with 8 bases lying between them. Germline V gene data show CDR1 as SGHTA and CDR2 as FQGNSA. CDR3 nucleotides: TGTGCCAGCAGCTTAGAGTACAGTTCCTACAATGAGCAGTTCTTC. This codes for CASSLEYSSYNEQFF.

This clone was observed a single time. CDR3 region: CASSVFTEPSEQYF. In DNA form, the CDR3 reads TGTGCCAGCAGCGTATTTACAGAGCCCTCGGAGCAGTACTTC. The chain uses TRBV9 and TRBJ2-7; D gene ambiguous. CDR3 length: 14 residues. CDR1 SGDLS and CDR2 YYNGEE come from the germline V gene. Trimming removed 1 base from V and 7 bases from J, with 15 bases in between.

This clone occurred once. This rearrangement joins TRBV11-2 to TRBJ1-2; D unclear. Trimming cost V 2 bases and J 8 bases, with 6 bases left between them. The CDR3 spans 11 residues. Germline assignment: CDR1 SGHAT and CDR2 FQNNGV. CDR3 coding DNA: TGTGCCAGCAGCTTAAAAGGAGGCTACACCTTC. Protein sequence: CASSLKGGYTF.

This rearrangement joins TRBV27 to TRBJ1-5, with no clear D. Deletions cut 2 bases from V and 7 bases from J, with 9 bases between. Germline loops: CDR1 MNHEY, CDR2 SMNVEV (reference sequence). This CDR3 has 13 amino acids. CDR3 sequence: CASSLGHGQPQHF. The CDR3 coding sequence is TGTGCCAGCAGTTTAGGGCACGGCCAGCCCCAGCATTTT.

CDR3 sequence: CASTTSGLTYEQYF. CDR3 DNA: TGTGCCAGCACTACTAGCGGACTAACCTACGAGCAGTACTTC. The chain employs TRBV7-9 and TRBJ2-7, with TRBD2 identical over 8 bases. CDR3 size: 14 residues. Trimming cost V 7 bases and J 2 bases; bases outside gene matches: 7. Germline lookup yields CDR1 SEHNR and CDR2 FQNEAQ (reference sequence).

The CDR3 bases are TGTGCCAGCAGCACAGAACCGGGACAGGGGGCCGATGAGCAGTTCTTC. Translation: CASSTEPGQGADEQFF. This sequence joins TRBV9 and TRBJ2-1, with 12 bases identical to TRBD1. Germline CDR1 and CDR2: SGDLS and YYNGEE. J gave up 8 bases and V 4 bases, and 10 bases lay outside the gene matches. The CDR3 totals 16 residues.